Below are 29 T cell receptor beta chains sequenced from a single sample in a study of blood T cell repertoires in COVID-19. Clones were sequenced by immunoSEQ multiplex PCR, and TCRdb holds only the in-frame ones, with some missing. Counted here are about 210,000 clones, around 82% occurring once; the ten biggest clones make up roughly 2.9%. Sequencing used peripheral blood. The receptor source for this set is a middle-aged man with active or convalescent COVID-19.

The rearrangement joins TRBV19 to TRBJ1-2; D is uncertain. The V gene's germline CDR1 is LNHDA and CDR2 SQIVND (reference sequence). The CDR3 has 14 amino acids. Between the trimmed V and J ends, which lost 2 bases and 8 bases, there was a span of 15 bases. For the CDR3, the DNA is TGTGCCAGTAGTATAAGGGCAGCGGCTAGGGGCTACACCTTC. Protein: CASSIRAAARGYTF.

The chain employs TRBV5-1 and TRBJ1-1; TRBD1 matches at 8 bases. J was trimmed by 5 bases and V by 0 bases; bases with no gene match: 18. The CDR3 loop spans 19 amino acids. The germline gives CDR1 SGHRS, CDR2 YFSETQ. This CDR3 reads CASSLVYEDTTGVETEAFF. The CDR3, as DNA: TGCGCCAGCAGCTTGGTTTACGAGGACACGACAGGGGTAGAGACTGAAGCTTTCTTT.

The chain has TRBV30 and TRBJ2-3, with D tentatively TRBD1 (5 bases). This CDR3 contains 12 residues. Germline-derived CDR1 and CDR2 are GTSNPN and SVGIG (reference sequence). The ends were cut back, 4 bases at V and 9 bases at J, with 14 bases in the middle. The CDR3 bases are TGTGCCTGGAAAGACAGAATGAACACGCAGTATTTT. Its translation is CAWKDRMNTQYF.

V gene TRBV10-3 combines with J gene TRBJ1-1; D is undetermined. The CDR3 extends over 12 amino acids. In germline, CDR1 is ENHRY, CDR2 SYGVKD. Trimming shortened V by 4 bases and J by 5 bases, and 8 bases separated the two germline ends. CDR3 bases: TGTGCCATCAGTGCCGGAGGGACTGAAGCTTTCTTT. It specifies CAISAGGTEAFF.

CDR3 DNA: TGTGCCAGCAGCGGAGAGAGACAGGGCCACTATGGCTACACCTTC. Translation gives CASSGERQGHYGYTF. The rearrangement links TRBV9 to TRBJ1-2; TRBD1 matches 7 bases. The CDR3 spans 15 residues. The germline V gene has CDR1 SGDLS and CDR2 YYNGEE. V was pared by 3 bases and J by 3 bases, with 8 bases of the junction left unmatched.

This clone has just one count. The rearrangement uses TRBV5-1 and TRBJ1-1; D is possibly TRBD1 (6 bases). Germline V gene lookup returns CDR1 SGHRS and CDR2 YFSETQ. The CDR3 is made up of 15 amino acids. V was pared by 1 base and J by 2 bases, with 12 bases between. CDR3 DNA sequence: TGCGCCAGCAGCTTGTCTCTGGGGGCAAACACTGAAGCTTTCTTT. Amino acids: CASSLSLGANTEAFF.

The V and J genes are TRBV5-1 and TRBJ1-4; 8 positions match TRBD1. This CDR3 contains 16 residues. The germline gives CDR1 SGHRS, CDR2 YFSETQ. J was trimmed by 8 bases and V by 2 bases; bases with no gene match: 11. The CDR3 region has the DNA TGCGCCAGCAGCTTAAACGGACAGGGCGGGCAAGAAAAACTGTTTTTT. Residues: CASSLNGQGGQEKLFF.

V is TRBV5-5 and J is TRBJ2-7; D is perhaps TRBD2 (5 bases). Germline-derived CDR1 and CDR2 are SGHKS and YYEKEE (reference sequence). V was clipped by 3 bases and J by 1 base, with 14 bases between them. The CDR3 spans 15 residues. The CDR3 DNA is TGTGCCAGCAGCTGGCCCGGTAGCGCTTCCTACGAGCAGTACTTC. As protein: CASSWPGSASYEQYF.

The chain combines TRBV7-8 with TRBJ2-1; no clear D. Trimming stripped 1 base from V and 8 bases from J, with 15 bases between. The CDR3 is 15 residues long. Germline V CDR1 and CDR2: SGHVS, FQNEAQ. CDR3 sequence: CASSLDTGPTDEQFF. DNA for the CDR3: TGTGCCAGCAGCTTAGATACGGGTCCAACCGATGAGCAGTTCTTC.

This clone was picked up a small number of times. The chain uses TRBV4-2 and TRBJ1-1; D may be TRBD1 (5 bases). V was clipped by 4 bases and J by 4 bases, with 19 bases between them. Germline CDR1 and CDR2: LGHNA and YNFKEQ. This CDR3 contains 16 residues. DNA for the CDR3: TGTGCCAGCAGCCTAGAGGGGAGGAAGGGATTCACTGAAGCTTTCTTT. As protein: CASSLEGRKGFTEAFF.

About this clone: Other DNA sequences in the same sample also yield this CDR3. The rearrangement links TRBV7-2 to TRBJ2-1, with D tentatively TRBD2 (5 bases). Per the germline V gene, CDR1 is SGHTA and CDR2 is FQGNSA. The ends were cut back, 5 bases at V and 1 base at J, with 12 bases in the middle. CDR3 length equals 15 residues. This CDR3 is CASSPGSGSYNEQFF. The CDR3 region has the DNA TGTGCCAGCAGCCCTGGGTCGGGATCCTACAATGAGCAGTTCTTC.

The chain has TRBV25-1 and TRBJ2-3; D is uncertain. The germline V and J ends were trimmed by 4 bases and 7 bases, with 9 bases remaining between them. The CDR3 length is 12 residues. Germline loops: CDR1 MGHDK, CDR2 SYGVNS. The CDR3 coding sequence is TGTGCCAGCAGTGCGGCTAGGAATACGCAGTATTTT. As protein: CASSAARNTQYF.

The CDR3 spells CASSEWLAGVTGYDTGELFF. The CDR3 DNA follows: TGTGCCAGCAGTGAGTGGCTAGCGGGAGTAACCGGTTATGACACCGGGGAGCTGTTTTTT. The rearrangement joins TRBV2 to TRBJ2-2; TRBD2 aligns across 10 bases. CDR3 length: 20 residues. Germline V CDR1 and CDR2: SNHLY, FYNNEI. V was pared by 3 bases and J by 3 bases, with 16 bases of the junction left unmatched.

V usage is TRBV7-6 and J usage is TRBJ1-1, with D unclear. The V gene's germline CDR1 is SGHVS and CDR2 FNYEAQ. V was cut by 6 bases and J by 3 bases, with 8 bases left in between. The CDR3 has 12 amino acids. The CDR3 here is CASSPRDTEAFF. The CDR3 DNA reads as TGTGCCAGCAGTCCTCGGGACACTGAAGCTTTCTTT.

This clone came up many times. Here the CDR3 DNA reads TGTGCCAGCAGCTTTGACTGGAACACTGAAGCTTTCTTT. This translates into CASSFDWNTEAFF. The chain joins TRBV5-5 to TRBJ1-1; D remains ambiguous. The CDR3 totals 13 residues. Germline V gene data show CDR1 as SGHKS and CDR2 as YYEKEE (reference sequence). Trimming stripped 2 bases from V and 1 base from J, with 6 bases between. The full variable domain, completed using reference TRBV5-5 and TRBJ1-1, is DAGVTQSPTHLIKTRGQQVTLRCSPISGHKSVSWYQQVLGQGPQFIFQYYEKEERGRGNFPDRFSARQFPNYSSELNVNALLLGDSALYLCASSFDWNTEAFFGQGTRLTVV.

The V gene is TRBV27, the J gene TRBJ2-5, with 11 bases aligning to TRBD1. The CDR3 has 15 amino acids. CDR1 and CDR2 from the germline V gene are MNHEY and SMNVEV (reference sequence). With 7 bases clipped from V and 6 bases from J, the junction kept 10 bases outside the gene matches. CDR3 DNA: TGTGCCAGCACCGACTGGGGACAGGGGGAGAAGACCCAGTACTTC. It specifies CASTDWGQGEKTQYF.

This rearrangement joins TRBV30 to TRBJ1-5; D is perhaps TRBD1 (6 bases). V lost 0 bases, J lost 7 bases, and 10 bases lay in between. The CDR3 spans 13 residues. Germline CDR1 is GTSNPN and CDR2 is SVGIG (reference sequence). The CDR3 nucleotides read TGTGCCTGGAGTGTAAACAGGGCACAGCCCCAGCATTTT. Protein product: CAWSVNRAQPQHF. The full variable domain, in which reference TRBV30 and TRBJ1-5 provide the parts outside the CDR3, is SQTIHQWPATLVQPVGSPLSLECTVEGTSNPNLYWYRQAAGRGLQLLFYSVGIGQISSEVPQNLSASRPQDRQFILSSKKLLLSDSGFYLCAWSVNRAQPQHFGDGTRLSIL.

This rearrangement joins TRBV19 to TRBJ2-2; D is possibly TRBD1 (5 bases). Between the trimmed V and J ends, which lost 4 bases and 3 bases, there was a span of 18 bases. Looked up from germline, CDR1 is LNHDA and CDR2 is SQIVND (reference sequence). There are 17 residues in the CDR3. The CDR3 sequence is CASSNQGVWAHTGELFF. The CDR3 DNA is TGTGCCAGTAGTAATCAGGGCGTTTGGGCCCACACCGGGGAGCTGTTTTTT.

The chain is built from TRBV27 and TRBJ2-7, with 7 nucleotides matching TRBD2. There are 12 residues in the CDR3. Germline CDR1 and CDR2: MNHEY and SMNVEV (reference sequence). V gave up 5 bases and J gave up 7 bases; unmatched junction bases: 5. CDR3 bases: TGTGCCAGCAGTACCCTGGGGGGGGAGCAGTACTTC. Protein: CASSTLGGEQYF.

The chain combines TRBV7-6 with TRBJ2-2; TRBD2 is a possible D gene (5 bases). Looked up from germline, CDR1 is SGHVS and CDR2 is FNYEAQ. CDR3 length: 11 residues. The germline V and J ends were trimmed by 11 bases and 1 base, with 5 bases remaining between them. CDR3 sequence: CAGRNTGELFF. The CDR3 DNA is TGTGCCGGGAGGAACACCGGGGAGCTGTTTTTT.

J is TRBJ2-1 and V is TRBV6-6, with a possible D match to TRBD2 (6 bases). Trimming pared 5 bases from V and 1 base from J, leaving 12 bases between. This CDR3 is built from 15 residues. Per the germline V gene, CDR1 is MNHNY and CDR2 is SVGAGI (reference sequence). The CDR3 loop is CASSPQGGSYNEQFF. The CDR3 DNA sequence: TGTGCCAGCAGTCCCCAAGGAGGGTCCTACAATGAGCAGTTCTTC.

V gene TRBV7-9 combines with J gene TRBJ2-1; TRBD2 matches at 7 bases. Germline trimming cut 5 bases from V and 1 base from J; bases unmatched to any gene: 14. The CDR3 is 18 amino acids. Germline V gene sequence: CDR1 SEHNR, CDR2 FQNEAQ (reference sequence). This CDR3 reads CASSPPRWRETSYNEQFF. The CDR3 DNA follows: TGTGCCAGCAGCCCTCCCCGTTGGCGGGAGACTTCCTACAATGAGCAGTTCTTC.

For this clone: Other DNA sequences from this sample encode an identical CDR3 as well. The chain carries TRBV5-1 and TRBJ2-3; perhaps TRBD1 as D (5 bases). The CDR3 spans 14 residues. V lost 0 bases and J lost 1, with 6 bases in between. Germline-derived CDR1 and CDR2 are SGHRS and YFSETQ. The DNA of the CDR3 is TGCGCCAGCAGCTTGGGCAGGGGCACAGATACGCAGTATTTT. Protein: CASSLGRGTDTQYF.

In DNA, the CDR3 is TGTGCCAGCAGTGAAGCGGGGCAGCTGAGCAATCAGCCCCAGCATTTT. It codes for CASSEAGQLSNQPQHF. The rearrangement links TRBV6-1 to TRBJ1-5; TRBD1 might be the D (5 bases). Germline V gives CDR1 MNHNS, CDR2 SASEGT. V lost 0 bases and J 1 base, leaving 10 bases between the germline ends. The CDR3 length is 16 residues.

This chain links TRBV7-2 with TRBJ2-7; 8 bases map to TRBD2. Germline V gene lookup returns CDR1 SGHTA and CDR2 FQGNSA. With V trimmed by 2 bases and J by 2 bases, 2 bases remained unmatched. The CDR3 sequence is 14 residues long. CDR3 nucleotides: TGTGCCAGCAGCTTAACGGGACTAGCCTACGAGCAGTACTTC. Its translation: CASSLTGLAYEQYF.

The chain carries TRBV5-5 and TRBJ2-7; 8 bases agree with TRBD1. This CDR3 comprises 15 residues. Germline V lookup: CDR1 SGHKS, CDR2 YYEKEE (reference sequence). Germline trimming cut 4 bases from V and 3 bases from J; bases unmatched to any gene: 9. The CDR3 protein is CASSPTGQENYEQYF. CDR3 in DNA: TGTGCCAGCAGCCCCACGGGACAGGAAAACTACGAGCAGTACTTC.

The rearrangement uses TRBV10-3 and TRBJ1-4; no firm D call. This CDR3 spans 16 amino acids. Germline V CDR1 and CDR2: ENHRY, SYGVKD. The V end was cut by 3 bases, the J end by 3 bases, with 14 bases between. CDR3: CAISDSADASNEKLFF. The DNA for the CDR3 is TGTGCCATCAGTGATTCGGCGGATGCTTCTAATGAAAAACTGTTTTTT.

The chain combines TRBV11-2 with TRBJ2-5, with 8 bases aligning to TRBD2. Per the germline V gene, CDR1 is SGHAT and CDR2 is FQNNGV. V lost 1 base, J lost 2 bases, and 3 bases stayed unmatched. CDR3 length equals 15 residues. The CDR3 DNA reads as TGTGCCAGCAGCTTAGTTAGCGGGGCTCAAGAGACCCAGTACTTC. It yields the protein CASSLVSGAQETQYF.

The genes are TRBV9 and TRBJ1-3; TRBD1 aligns across 8 bases. Germline CDR1 reads SGDLS; CDR2 reads YYNGEE. V shed 7 bases and J 0 bases; nucleotides not matched to a gene: 9. The CDR3 runs 16 residues. CDR3 loop: CASARTGIDSGNTIYF. The CDR3 DNA sequence: TGTGCCAGCGCAAGGACAGGGATTGACTCTGGAAACACCATATATTTT. The whole variable domain, filled in from reference TRBV9 and TRBJ1-3, reads DSGVTQTPKHLITATGQRVTLRCSPRSGDLSVYWYQQSLDQGLQFLIQYYNGEERAKGNILERFSAQQFPDLHSELNLSSLELGDSALYFCASARTGIDSGNTIYFGEGSWLTVV.